A selection of T cell receptor beta chains follows, all from one sample in a study of T cells in Graves' hyperthyroidism and ophthalmopathy. TCRdb reanalysed the multiplex PCR reads using MiXCR and keeps one entry per CDR3 protein. The sample shows about 55,000 distinct CDR3 sequences, approximately 53% of them seen only once. Source material: blood. The receptors were sampled from a woman in her sixties or seventies with Graves' ophthalmopathy. Each CDR3 is given with its conserved first and last residue. D genes are given only for firm matches. A clone size is listed for some rows: how often the clone was seen (once, few, many), or a class if it is expanded.

D	V	size	J	DNA	CDR3
TRBD2	TRBV15	-	TRBJ2-1	TGTGCCACCAGCAGGAGGGGGACTAGCGGGAGCTCCTACAATGAGCAGTTCTTC	CATSRRGTSGSSYNEQFF
-	TRBV5-6	many	TRBJ2-1	TGTGCCAGCAGCTTGGCTCGGGGTTCCTACAATGAGCAGTTCTTC	CASSLARGSYNEQFF
TRBD2	TRBV20-1	-	TRBJ2-2	TGCGGGTGTGACGGGGGGGCGGGGGAGCTGTTTTTT	CGCDGGAGELFF
-	TRBV19	-	TRBJ1-2	TGTGCCAGTAGCCAGGGCGTAGCTAACTATGGCTACACCTTC	CASSQGVANYGYTF
-	TRBV11-3	-	TRBJ1-4	TGTGCCAGCAGCTTGGGACTAGCGAGCAATGAAAAACTGTTTTTT	CASSLGLASNEKLFF
TRBD1	TRBV24-1	few	TRBJ2-1	TGTGCCACCAGTGTTGACAGGGGACTTTACAATGAGCAGTTCTTC	CATSVDRGLYNEQFF
-	TRBV24-1	-	TRBJ2-2	TGTGCCACCAGTGTTTTAGCGAACACCGGGGAGCTGTTTTTT	CATSVLANTGELFF
TRBD1	TRBV20-1	-	TRBJ1-6	TGCAGTGCCGGCGGGACAGGGGACTATAATTCACCCCTCCACTTT	CSAGGTGDYNSPLHF
TRBD1	TRBV10-1	-	TRBJ2-2	TGCGCCAGCGGGGCGGGACAGGGGGACACCGGGGAGCTGTTTTTT	CASGAGQGDTGELFF
-	TRBV7-3	-	TRBJ2-7	TGTGCCAGCAGGGACGGACAGTACGAGCAGTACTTC	CASRDGQYEQYF
TRBD1	TRBV7-8	-	TRBJ2-7	TGTGCCAGCAGCTCCGCCAGGACAGGGGGCTACGAGCAGTACTTC	CASSSARTGGYEQYF
TRBD1	TRBV5-5	-	TRBJ1-5	TGTGCCAGCAGCTTGTGGACAGGCAACAATCAGCCCCAGCATTTT	CASSLWTGNNQPQHF
TRBD1	TRBV19	-	TRBJ1-2	TGTGCCAGTAGTATTGCCGGGACAGGGAACTATGGCTACACCTTC	CASSIAGTGNYGYTF
-	TRBV6-1	many	TRBJ1-1	TGTGCCAGCAGTGAAAGACACACTGAAGCTTTCTTT	CASSERHTEAFF
-	TRBV20-1	-	TRBJ1-5	TGCAGTGCTAGTCTTGGTGGGTTCCAAGAGACCCAGCATTTT	CSASLGGFQETQHF
TRBD1	TRBV6-5	many	TRBJ1-6	TGTGCCAGCAGCCCCTCCCCCGGGACAGGGGGCCCGACACCCCTCCACTTT	CASSPSPGTGGPTPLHF
-	TRBV19	many	TRBJ1-5	TGTGCCAGTAGTATAGCGGATTATCAGCCCCAGCATTTT	CASSIADYQPQHF
TRBD1	TRBV7-3	-	TRBJ1-1	TGTGCCAGCAGCTTAACAGGACAGGGCTATGCTGAAGCTTTCTTT	CASSLTGQGYAEAFF
-	TRBV20-1	once	TRBJ2-1	TGCAGTGCTATGGGGATTTACTACAATGAGCAGTTCTTC	CSAMGIYYNEQFF
-	TRBV7-2	many	TRBJ2-2	TGTGCCAGCGCCCATAGTATTAACAGGGCGAACACCGGGGAGCTGTTTTTT	CASAHSINRANTGELFF
TRBD2	TRBV20-1	many	TRBJ2-3	TGCAGTACCCTCAAGCGGGGGGCCCGGCCAGATACGCAGTATTTT	CSTLKRGARPDTQYF
TRBD1	TRBV4-1	many	TRBJ2-7	TGCGCCAGCAGCCAAGCACAGGGGGAGATCTCCTACGAGCAGTACTTC	CASSQAQGEISYEQYF
-	TRBV4-1	many	TRBJ1-5	TGCGCCAGCAGCCAAGATTTTGGCGGGAATCAGCCCCAGCATTTT	CASSQDFGGNQPQHF
-	TRBV20-1	many	TRBJ1-1	TGCAGTGCTCCTTCTTTCGACTTGAACACTGAAGCTTTCTTT	CSAPSFDLNTEAFF
-	TRBV7-2	-	TRBJ2-3	TGTGCCAGCAGCTTGGCCAGCTGGAGTAAGGGCACAGATACGCAGTATTTT	CASSLASWSKGTDTQYF
TRBD1	TRBV5-1	many	TRBJ1-5	TGCGCCAGCAGCTTGGGAGGGGGCAGGGGTCAGCCCCAGCATTTT	CASSLGGGRGQPQHF
-	TRBV6-4	many	TRBJ2-4	TGTGCCAGCAGTGACAGAGGTAGCAAAAACATTCAGTACTTC	CASSDRGSKNIQYF
TRBD1	TRBV6-4	many	TRBJ1-5	TGTGCCAGCAGCAAGGGGGCCAACCAGCCCCAGCATTTT	CASSKGANQPQHF
TRBD1	TRBV12-3/TRBV12-4	many	TRBJ2-5	TGTGCCAGCACAACAGGGGGCCGGCAAGAGACCCAGTACTTC	CASTTGGRQETQYF
TRBD1	TRBV5-1	many	TRBJ1-1	TGCGCCAGCAGCTGGGGGCTTCTCGGACAGGAAAAAATGAACACTGAAGCTTTCTTT	CASSWGLLGQEKMNTEAFF
-	TRBV10-2	-	TRBJ2-7	TGCGCCAGCACTGAACTGTGTTACGGGCAGTACTTC	CASTELCYGQYF
-	TRBV7-9	many	TRBJ1-1	TGTGCCAGCAGCCTGACAGCTGAAGCTTTCTTT	CASSLTAEAFF
TRBD2	TRBV7-9	-	TRBJ2-1	TGTGCCAGCAGCTTATCGGGGGGCTCCTACAATGAGCAGTTCTTC	CASSLSGGSYNEQFF
-	TRBV9	-	TRBJ2-2	TGTGCCAGCAGCGTAGCGCGAGGGAATGGCGGGGAGCTGTTTTTT	CASSVARGNGGELFF
-	TRBV10-3	-	TRBJ1-5	TGTGCCATCAGTGGGAGGGAGGGTAGGCCTAATAGCAATCAGCCCCAGCATTTT	CAISGREGRPNSNQPQHF
-	TRBV6-1	many	TRBJ2-7	TGTGCCAGCAGTGAACTGGGAAGTGGGGGAGAGCAGTACTTC	CASSELGSGGEQYF